These T cell receptor beta chains were read from a single sample in a study of blood T cell repertoires in COVID-19. Clones were read by immunoSEQ multiplex PCR, and TCRdb kept only the in-frame ones, dropping some. The table lists about 68,000 clones, around nine tenths of them singletons. The material sequenced was peripheral blood. These receptors all stem from a man older than 75 with COVID-19, enrolled during active disease. Both conserved end residues are part of each CDR3. Clone size is given for some rows only: seen once, a few or many times, or a class if the clone is expanded.

V	J	size	CDR3
TRBV28	TRBJ1-6	NA	CASTLGLPKSPLHF
TRBV18	TRBJ1-1	once	CASSPTANTEAFF
TRBV19	TRBJ2-6	NA	CASSIKGQGASGANVLTF
TRBV3-1/TRBV3-2	TRBJ2-5	NA	CASSQHLQRGGRETQYF
TRBV2	TRBJ2-7	few	CASSEALQGARTYEQYF
TRBV6-6	TRBJ1-5	NA	CASTIPSGEPQHF
TRBV20-1	TRBJ2-7	once	CSASTPVAGSDEQYF
TRBV5-1	TRBJ1-1	NA	CASSSTVNTEAFF
TRBV6-6	TRBJ2-7	NA	CASRGGLSYEQYF
TRBV9	TRBJ1-3	NA	CASSVDIGGFSGNTIYF
TRBV18	TRBJ1-1	NA	CASSPMTPRPEAFF
TRBV18	TRBJ2-1	NA	CASSLGRDNEQFF
TRBV5-1	TRBJ2-7	NA	CASSIASGGTVTYEQYF
TRBV9	TRBJ2-5	NA	CASSVAAGNQETQYF
TRBV11-3	TRBJ2-3	once	CASSLSQGTQYF
TRBV6-6	TRBJ2-7	NA	CASRASRGQGVYEQYF
TRBV12-5	TRBJ1-3	NA	CASGPGTAGNTIYF
TRBV28	TRBJ1-3	NA	CASRLQGGEGNTIYF
TRBV19	TRBJ2-7	NA	CASRQGGDEQYF
TRBV15	TRBJ2-7	NA	CATSLGTGAYEQYF
TRBV5-1	TRBJ1-5	NA	CASSLGAYQPQHF
TRBV10-3	TRBJ1-2	NA	CAISVRSTGGYGYTF
TRBV5-1	TRBJ2-3	NA	CASSLEGARVTQYF
TRBV19	TRBJ1-2	NA	CASKTGNHGYTF
TRBV13	TRBJ2-7	NA	CASSFSRTSGVHEQYF
TRBV7-9	TRBJ2-5	NA	CASSPRGVQETQYF
TRBV12-3/TRBV12-4	TRBJ1-1	NA	CASSTRENTEAFF
TRBV5-4	TRBJ1-5	NA	CASSDQPGEDQPQHF
TRBV5-1	TRBJ1-5	NA	CASSLMAGNQPQHF
TRBV24-1	TRBJ1-2	NA	CATSDRDTDGYTF
TRBV5-1	TRBJ2-5	NA	CASSWAPPGLPQETQYF
TRBV19	TRBJ2-5	NA	CASSLKGLGGETQYF
TRBV12-3/TRBV12-4	TRBJ2-7	NA	CASRGTEGYEQYF
TRBV6-1	TRBJ1-2	NA	CASSDIYYGYTF
TRBV6-5	TRBJ2-1	NA	CASSYSTQGINEQFF
TRBV27	TRBJ1-1	NA	CASSPLPRGMNTEAFF
TRBV7-2	TRBJ1-3	NA	CASSPQGASNTIYF
TRBV15	TRBJ2-5	NA	CATEDPGGPEKTQYF
TRBV6-5	TRBJ1-2	NA	CASSYAGQDYGYTF
TRBV2	TRBJ1-4	NA	CASSVGRLGPNEKLFF
TRBV7-6	TRBJ1-1	NA	CASSFGQGGTEAFF
TRBV11-2	TRBJ2-5	NA	CASSLVGGQPLATQYF
TRBV15	TRBJ2-1	NA	CATSRDRYEQFF
TRBV27	TRBJ1-6	NA	CASSLSFDRPYNSPLHF
TRBV5-1	TRBJ1-3	NA	CASSSTGPSGNTIYF
TRBV27	TRBJ2-7	NA	CASGTAGTRYEQYF
TRBV2	TRBJ1-6	few	CASRVGQGNSPLHF
TRBV18	TRBJ1-5	NA	CASSPYREASNQPQHF
TRBV3-1/TRBV3-2	TRBJ1-2	NA	CASSQDGTGQGARGYTF
TRBV7-9	TRBJ2-7	NA	CASSLSTASGVYYEQYF
TRBV19	TRBJ1-1	NA	CASSALQAAEAFF